These 27 T cell receptor beta chains were sequenced from one sample in a study of blood T cell repertoires in COVID-19. Sequencing used immunoSEQ multiplex PCR; TCRdb keeps in-frame clones, though not all of them. The table has about 130,000 clones, around 81% seen once. Input material: peripheral blood. The receptors were gathered from a man aged 35 to 55 with active or convalescent COVID-19.

CDR3 in DNA: TGTGCCAGCAGTTACAAGGGGCTGCAATACTTC. It translates to CASSYKGLQYF. The chain links TRBV6-5 to TRBJ2-7; TRBD1 is a possible D gene (5 bases). The CDR3 spans 11 residues. Germline V gene lookup returns CDR1 MNHEY and CDR2 SVGAGI. V lost 2 bases and J lost 13, with 12 bases in between.

The chain has TRBV6-5 and TRBJ1-1, with D tentatively TRBD1 (6 bases). This CDR3 spans 14 amino acids. The germline V and J ends were trimmed by 6 bases and 1 base, with 12 bases remaining between them. The germline CDR1 and CDR2 sequences are MNHEY and SVGAGI. CDR3 protein: CASSQVDRNTEAFF. The CDR3 coding sequence is TGTGCCAGCAGCCAAGTGGACAGGAACACTGAAGCTTTCTTT.

CDR3 region: CASSLQTAFSTDTQYF. The CDR3 DNA is TGTGCCAGCAGCTTACAGACAGCTTTTAGCACAGATACGCAGTATTTT. The genes are TRBV7-2 and TRBJ2-3; D is perhaps TRBD1 (5 bases). This CDR3 spans 16 amino acids. V was shortened by 2 bases and J by 0 bases, with 12 bases between the two germline ends. In germline, CDR1 is SGHTA, CDR2 FQGNSA.

This chain joins TRBV7-3 and TRBJ2-3; D is uncertain. Germline V gives CDR1 SGHTA, CDR2 FQGTGA. CDR3 length: 13 amino acids. The V end lost 5 bases, the J end lost 4 bases, and 10 bases lay between the germline ends. CDR3 coding DNA: TGTGCCAGCAGCCCCCCCCTCGCAGATACGCAGTATTTT. Its protein is CASSPPLADTQYF.

In this sample, this clone turned up a few times. CDR3 amino acids: CASRLDRGFTDTQYF. The DNA of the CDR3 is TGTGCCAGCAGGTTAGACAGGGGGTTCACAGATACGCAGTATTTT. V is TRBV5-4 and J is TRBJ2-3; TRBD1 agrees at 9 bases. CDR1 and CDR2 from the germline V gene are SGHNT and YYREEE (reference sequence). The CDR3 totals 15 residues. V dropped 5 bases and J dropped 2; count of bases not matched to a gene: 6.

V usage is TRBV7-9 and J usage is TRBJ1-3, with 10 bases lining up with TRBD1. The CDR3 sequence is 16 residues long. The V segment lost 3 bases and the J segment 4 bases; nucleotides outside the gene matches: 6. CDR1 is SEHNR and CDR2 is FQNEAQ in the germline V gene (reference sequence). CDR3 sequence (DNA): TGTGCCAGCAGCTTCTCCGGGACAGGGGCAGGAAACACCATATATTTT. Protein: CASSFSGTGAGNTIYF.

This chain uses TRBV25-1 with TRBJ2-1; D possibly corresponds to TRBD2 (6 bases). The CDR3 loop spans 14 amino acids. The V gene's germline CDR1 is MGHDK and CDR2 SYGVNS. Trimming took off 7 bases at V and 4 bases at J, with 14 bases between the two ends. The CDR3 nucleotides read TGTGCCAGCACGTGGAGTGGGGGGTACAATGAGCAGTTCTTC. It specifies CASTWSGGYNEQFF.

The chain has TRBV27 and TRBJ2-7; D is possibly TRBD2 (5 bases). Trimming cost V 4 bases and J 4 bases, with 17 bases left between them. CDR1 MNHEY and CDR2 SMNVEV come from the germline V gene (reference sequence). This CDR3 contains 15 residues. CDR3 sequence (DNA): TGTGCCAGCAGTTCCCTTGAGGGTCGCTCTTACGAGCAGTACTTC. Translation: CASSSLEGRSYEQYF.

The chain uses TRBV11-2 and TRBJ1-4, with D unresolved. The germline gives CDR1 SGHAT, CDR2 FQNNGV. V was trimmed by 5 bases and J by 2 bases, leaving 18 bases between them. CDR3 size: 17 residues. CDR3 sequence (DNA): TGTGCCAGCAGCCCCCATTCGGGGATTGTCACTAATGAAAAACTGTTTTTT. It specifies CASSPHSGIVTNEKLFF.

The chain joins TRBV6-5 to TRBJ1-1; D gene uncertain. Germline CDR1 is MNHEY and CDR2 is SVGAGI. Trimming cost V 6 bases and J 0 bases, with 11 bases left between them. The length of the CDR3 is 14 residues. The CDR3 DNA is TGTGCCAGCAGGGGCCTTACCTTGAACACTGAAGCTTTCTTT. Translating gives CASRGLTLNTEAFF.

The chain links TRBV5-1 to TRBJ2-5; 12 nucleotides align to TRBD2. The CDR3 spans 16 residues. V gave up 4 bases and J gave up 4 bases; unmatched junction bases: 8. CDR1 is SGHRS, CDR2 YFSETQ, per germline. CDR3 nucleotide sequence: TGCGCCAGCAGCACGAGGACTAGCGGGGCCCCAGAGACCCAGTACTTC. Protein sequence: CASSTRTSGAPETQYF.

V and J are TRBV5-4 and TRBJ2-4, with 8 bases identical to TRBD2. Per the germline V gene, CDR1 is SGHNT and CDR2 is YYREEE (reference sequence). The CDR3 runs to 17 residues. V dropped 5 bases and J dropped 7; count of bases not matched to a gene: 17. The CDR3 loop is CASSPPLGGAGSNIQYF. CDR3 bases: TGTGCCAGCAGTCCTCCCCTCGGGGGGGCTGGTAGTAACATTCAGTACTTC.

The V call is TRBV7-9, the J call TRBJ2-2; D might be TRBD2 (5 bases). CDR1 SEHNR and CDR2 FQNEAQ come from the germline V gene (reference sequence). Trimming pared 3 bases from V and 4 bases from J, leaving 15 bases between. The CDR3 is 16 amino acids. The CDR3 is CASSFYGGLGTGELFF. In nucleotides, the CDR3 is TGTGCCAGCAGCTTCTACGGAGGCCTCGGCACCGGGGAGCTGTTTTTT.

This clone has just a few counts. This chain joins TRBV5-1 and TRBJ1-2, with D possibly being TRBD1 (5 bases). Trimming stripped 7 bases from V and 4 bases from J, with 14 bases between. Germline V CDR1 and CDR2: SGHRS, YFSETQ. This CDR3 region has 13 residues. The CDR3 coding sequence is TGCGCCAGCTCCCTCGGGGGTACCTATGGCTACACCTTC. Translated: CASSLGGTYGYTF.

The chain couples TRBV18 to TRBJ2-7; the match to TRBD1 covers 7 bases. J was trimmed by 3 bases and V by 3 bases; bases with no gene match: 5. Germline V gene data show CDR1 as KGHSH and CDR2 as LQKENI. The CDR3 consists of 14 residues. The CDR3 here is CASSPGRGIYEQYF. DNA for the CDR3: TGTGCCAGCTCACCGGGCAGGGGGATCTACGAGCAGTACTTC.

The CDR3, as DNA: TGTGCCAGCAGCCACTCACGGGGGAAAGATACGCAGTATTTT. It codes for CASSHSRGKDTQYF. The V gene is TRBV11-3, the J gene TRBJ2-3, with D possibly TRBD2 on 6 matching bases. CDR3 length equals 14 residues. Germline-derived CDR1 and CDR2 are SGHNT and YENEEA. Trimming took 5 bases from V and 5 from J, leaving 14 bases between them. Using reference TRBV11-3 and TRBJ2-3 for the parts outside the CDR3, the full variable domain is EAGVVQSPRYKIIEKKQPVAFWCNPISGHNTLYWYLQNLGQGPELLIRYENEEAVDDSQLPKDRFSAERLKGVDSTLKIQPAELGDSAVYLCASSHSRGKDTQYFGPGTRLTVL.

The chain joins TRBV9 to TRBJ2-5; 8 nucleotides agree with TRBD2. There are 18 residues in the CDR3. Germline assignment: CDR1 SGDLS and CDR2 YYNGEE. With V trimmed by 0 bases and J by 2 bases, 12 bases remained unmatched. CDR3: CASSVGSSGGTLQETQYF. CDR3 DNA sequence: TGTGCCAGCAGCGTAGGGTCGAGCGGGGGAACCTTACAAGAGACCCAGTACTTC.

The chain combines TRBV10-3 with TRBJ1-1, with D hard to call. The CDR3 is 13 amino acids. Trimming took off 8 bases at V and 5 bases at J, with 15 bases between the two ends. Germline V CDR1 and CDR2: ENHRY, SYGVKD. The CDR3 nucleotides read TGTGCCATCCAAAGGGAGGGAGGAACTGAAGCTTTCTTT. Encoded protein: CAIQREGGTEAFF.

V is TRBV7-2 and J is TRBJ2-2, with no clear D. The germline V gene encodes CDR1 SGHTA and CDR2 FQGNSA. The CDR3 spans 14 residues. Trimming took 3 bases from V and 1 from J, leaving 6 bases between them. The CDR3 region has the DNA TGTGCCAGCAGCTTTTTCTGGAACACCGGGGAGCTGTTTTTT. Translation: CASSFFWNTGELFF.

V gene TRBV27 combines with J gene TRBJ1-6; D is unclear. The CDR3 contains 17 residues. Germline CDR1 MNHEY, CDR2 SMNVEV (reference sequence). V lost 5 bases and J lost 9, with 23 bases in between. In DNA, the CDR3 is TGTGCCAGCAGTCCCCGGGGAGGGCCCACCCTAGTTTCACCCCTCCACTTT. Translated: CASSPRGGPTLVSPLHF.

This clone was detected a few times. The CDR3 reads CASRRTLPGFSGNTIYF. CDR3 nucleotides: TGTGCCAGCAGACGTACACTCCCAGGTTTCTCTGGAAACACCATATATTTT. This chain links TRBV11-2 with TRBJ1-3; D gene uncertain. CDR1 and CDR2 (germline): SGHAT, FQNNGV. V shed 6 bases and J shed 0 bases, with 18 bases lying between them. This CDR3 is 17 amino acids long.

The chain links TRBV6-5 to TRBJ1-4; 11 nucleotides match TRBD1. Germline-derived CDR1 and CDR2 are MNHEY and SVGAGI. V gave up 8 bases and J gave up 1 base; unmatched junction bases: 3. The CDR3 spans 15 residues. CDR3 residues: CASFGTGGTNEKLFF. The CDR3 nucleotides are TGTGCCAGCTTCGGGACAGGGGGAACTAATGAAAAACTGTTTTTT.

V usage is TRBV2 and J usage is TRBJ1-1, with 10 nucleotides matching TRBD1. Germline CDR1 and CDR2: SNHLY and FYNNEI. V was pared by 6 bases and J by 1 base, with 2 bases of the junction left unmatched. The CDR3 extends over 14 amino acids. CDR3 sequence reads: CASRGTGENTEAFF. CDR3 DNA sequence: TGTGCCAGCAGGGGGACAGGGGAGAACACTGAAGCTTTCTTT.

The chain links TRBV27 to TRBJ2-7; D is ambiguous. The CDR3 contains 11 residues. With 3 bases removed from V and 5 bases from J, the gap between germline ends came to 5 bases. CDR1 MNHEY and CDR2 SMNVEV come from the germline V gene (reference sequence). The CDR3 protein is CASSFLNEQYF. Here the CDR3 DNA reads TGTGCCAGCAGTTTTCTTAACGAGCAGTACTTC.

V is TRBV5-1 and J is TRBJ1-6; no clear D gene. The length of the CDR3 is 13 residues. Germline values: CDR1 SGHRS, CDR2 YFSETQ. The ends were cut back, 4 bases at V and 9 bases at J, with 11 bases in the middle. CDR3 DNA sequence: TGCGCCAGCAGCGGCGGGCTCGCTTCACCCCTCCACTTT. It translates to CASSGGLASPLHF.

In its sample, this clone was seen once. The chain carries TRBV14 and TRBJ2-5; TRBD2 matches 11 bases. V lost 2 bases, J lost 7 bases, and 3 bases stayed unmatched. The CDR3 contains 14 residues. Per the germline V gene, CDR1 is SGHDN and CDR2 is FVKESK. Here the CDR3 DNA reads TGTGCCAGCAGCCAATCCGGACTAGCGGGGACCCAGTACTTC. As protein: CASSQSGLAGTQYF.

The table lists this clone with a count of one. The J gene is TRBJ1-2, the V gene TRBV6-5; no reliable D call. The V end was cut by 2 bases, the J end by 7 bases, with 5 bases between. Looked up from germline, CDR1 is MNHEY and CDR2 is SVGAGI. The CDR3 runs 11 residues. CDR3 protein: CASSYGRGYTF. DNA of the CDR3: TGTGCCAGCAGTTACGGGCGTGGCTACACCTTC.